Each of the 20 T cell receptor beta chains below was sequenced from the same sample in a study of neurological immune-mediated disorders. TCRdb re-derived calls from the 5' RACE reads in MiXCR, one entry per CDR3 protein. The repertoire holds around 15,000 distinct CDR3 sequences, with roughly 9% as singletons. The specimen was CD8+ T cells from blood. The receptor source for this set is a man aged 50 to 59 in good health.

This clonotype has at least ten counts. The J gene is TRBJ2-7, the V gene TRBV18; D gene unclear. Germline loops: CDR1 KGHSH, CDR2 LQKENI. Deletions cut 3 bases from V and 2 bases from J, with 14 bases between. CDR3 length equals 15 residues. The CDR3 spells CASSPHPRSPYEQYF. The DNA of the CDR3 is TGTGCCAGCTCACCCCACCCCAGGAGTCCCTACGAGCAGTACTTC.

This clonotype came up many times. The rearrangement uses TRBV19 and TRBJ2-1, with 7 bases lining up with TRBD1. Germline CDR1 is LNHDA and CDR2 is SQIVND (reference sequence). Unmatched junction bases numbered 7, after V lost 6 bases and J lost 2 bases. CDR3 length equals 15 residues. The chain's CDR3 is CASSADRDPYNEQFF. DNA of the CDR3: TGTGCCAGTAGCGCCGACAGGGACCCCTACAATGAGCAGTTCTTC.

This clonotype was counted at least ten times. This chain links TRBV7-8 with TRBJ2-7; 11 bases fit TRBD1. Per germline, CDR1 SGHVS and CDR2 FQNEAQ. The CDR3 has 14 residues. V dropped 5 bases and J dropped 3; count of bases not matched to a gene: 3. The CDR3 DNA reads as TGTGCCAGCAGCCCGGACAGGGGGCACTACGAGCAGTACTTC. Its protein is CASSPDRGHYEQYF.

This clonotype occurred many times. V gene TRBV3-1 combines with J gene TRBJ1-2, with 7 bases aligning to TRBD1. V trimming: 0 bases; J trimming: 1 base; junction bases outside the gene matches: 8. Germline V gene data show CDR1 as LGHDT and CDR2 as YNNKEL (reference sequence). The CDR3 sequence is 17 residues long. The CDR3 sequence is CASSQDELTGFNYGYTF. Here the CDR3 DNA reads TGTGCCAGCAGCCAAGATGAACTGACAGGGTTTAACTATGGCTACACCTTC.

The sample holds many counts of this clonotype. The CDR3 loop is CSVDVTGFNEQFF. CDR3 nucleotides: TGCAGCGTTGATGTGACAGGCTTCAATGAGCAGTTCTTC. V is TRBV29-1 and J is TRBJ2-1, with D perhaps matching TRBD1 (6 bases). CDR3 length equals 13 residues. With 3 bases removed from V and 6 bases from J, the gap between germline ends came to 12 bases. Germline V gene lookup returns CDR1 SQVTM and CDR2 ANQGSEA.

This clonotype was counted many times. The V gene is TRBV2, the J gene TRBJ2-5; D might be TRBD1 (6 bases). In germline, CDR1 is SNHLY, CDR2 FYNNEI. The germline V and J ends were trimmed by 4 bases and 5 bases, with 11 bases remaining between them. This CDR3 spans 13 amino acids. CDR3 residues: CASSGQGLETQYF. The CDR3, as DNA: TGTGCCAGCAGTGGGCAGGGGCTGGAGACCCAGTACTTC.

The chain recombines TRBV7-3 with TRBJ2-3; D remains unclear. The CDR3 loop spans 11 amino acids. Germline V gives CDR1 SGHTA, CDR2 FQGTGA. Deletions cut 8 bases from V and 0 bases from J, with 3 bases between. CDR3 sequence: CASGSTDTQYF. CDR3 in DNA: TGTGCCAGCGGGAGCACAGATACGCAGTATTTT.

At least ten counts were recorded for this clonotype. This chain connects TRBV28 to TRBJ1-2, with D tentatively TRBD1 (6 bases). V was cut by 5 bases and J by 5 bases, with 9 bases left in between. There are 12 residues in the CDR3. The germline V gene encodes CDR1 MDHEN and CDR2 SYDVKM. The CDR3 DNA reads as TGTGCCAGCAGTCCAGGGGCTTATGGCTACACCTTC. Residues: CASSPGAYGYTF.

Ten or more counts support this clonotype. The gene calls are TRBV27 and TRBJ2-4; 7 bases align to TRBD2. CDR3 length: 13 amino acids. Germline trimming cut 6 bases from V and 7 bases from J; bases unmatched to any gene: 6. Germline V gene lookup returns CDR1 MNHEY and CDR2 SMNVEV (reference sequence). CDR3 nucleotide sequence: TGTGCCAGCAGAGCGGGGCCCTGGAACATTCAGTACTTC. It yields the protein CASRAGPWNIQYF.

This clonotype was observed many times. V gene TRBV24-1 combines with J gene TRBJ2-5, with 9 nucleotides matching TRBD1. The CDR3 length is 14 residues. The V and J ends lost 4 bases and 3 bases, in that order; junction bases with no gene match: 2. Germline V gene lookup returns CDR1 KGHDR and CDR2 SFDVKD. The CDR3 reads CATSDWDREETQYF. CDR3 sequence (DNA): TGTGCCACCAGTGACTGGGACAGGGAAGAGACCCAGTACTTC.

This clonotype came up many times. The V call is TRBV20-1, the J call TRBJ2-2, with 9 bases that match TRBD1. Germline assignment: CDR1 DFQATT and CDR2 SNEGSKA (reference sequence). The CDR3 extends over 16 amino acids. Germline trimming cut 5 bases from V and 6 bases from J; bases unmatched to any gene: 13. The CDR3 DNA reads TGCAGTGCTCCCGGGACAGGGTCTGATGTACCCGGGGAGCTGTTTTTT. Protein: CSAPGTGSDVPGELFF.

Points on this clonotype: An end of the junction does not agree with germline; a read error may underlie this. This sequence joins TRBV28 and TRBJ2-7; D is possibly TRBD2 (5 bases). CDR3 length: 11 amino acids. CDR1 and CDR2 (germline): MDHEN, SYDVKM. For the CDR3, the DNA is TGTGACAGCAGGAATGAGCGGGAGCAGTACTTC. Protein product: CDSRNEREQYF.

In this sample, this clonotype turned up many times. The chain recombines TRBV28 with TRBJ2-5, with D possibly being TRBD2 (5 bases). Germline V CDR1 and CDR2: MDHEN, SYDVKM. The CDR3 has 12 residues. Deletions cut 4 bases from V and 3 bases from J, with 6 bases between. In DNA, the CDR3 is TGTGCCAGCAGTTCACTAGAAGAGACCCAGTACTTC. This codes for CASSSLEETQYF.

This clonotype was seen many times. The V and J genes are TRBV29-1 and TRBJ2-3; TRBD2 agrees at 12 bases. The V gene end was trimmed by 2 bases and the J gene end by 4 bases; junction bases not matched to a gene: 7. The CDR3 covers 16 residues. Germline-derived CDR1 and CDR2 are SQVTM and ANQGSEA. For the CDR3, the DNA is TGCAGCGTTGAACTTCCTAGCGGGAGGGCCCCAGATACGCAGTATTTT. Its translation is CSVELPSGRAPDTQYF.

This clonotype was seen ten or more times. V usage is TRBV5-1 and J usage is TRBJ2-7; perhaps TRBD1 as D (6 bases). The V and J ends lost 6 bases and 4 bases respectively, with 17 bases between them. Germline V CDR1 and CDR2: SGHRS, YFSETQ. CDR3 length: 14 amino acids. CDR3 in amino acids: CASTAIPTGYEQYF. Written as DNA, the CDR3 is TGCGCCAGCACCGCCATTCCGACAGGTTACGAGCAGTACTTC.

This clonotype occurred many times. V is TRBV7-9 and J is TRBJ2-2, with D uncertain. The CDR3 length is 13 residues. CDR1 is SEHNR and CDR2 is FQNEAQ in the germline V gene (reference sequence). Trimming stripped 5 bases from V and 3 bases from J, with 7 bases between. The CDR3 DNA is TGTGCCAGCAGCACCACAGACACCGGGGAGCTGTTTTTT. It codes for CASSTTDTGELFF. Full variable domain (outside the CDR3, taken from reference TRBV7-9 and TRBJ2-2): DTGVSQNPRHKITKRGQNVTFRCDPISEHNRLYWYRQTLGQGPEFLTYFQNEAQLEKSRLLSDRFSAERPKGSFSTLEIQRTEQGDSAMYLCASSTTDTGELFFGEGSRLTVL.

This clonotype showed up many times. V gene TRBV9 combines with J gene TRBJ2-2, with D maybe TRBD1 (5 bases). CDR1 and CDR2 from the germline V gene are SGDLS and YYNGEE. V dropped 0 bases and J dropped 6 bases, with 9 bases sitting between them. This CDR3 is built from 14 residues. The CDR3 DNA reads TGTGCCAGCAGCGTAGCAGGGATCCCCGGGGAGCTGTTTTTT. This gives the protein CASSVAGIPGELFF.

The V and J genes are TRBV7-9 and TRBJ1-1, with 9 bases aligning to TRBD1. After removal of 4 bases from V and 1 base from J, the junction contained 10 bases not matched to a gene. There are 17 residues in the CDR3. Germline lookup yields CDR1 SEHNR and CDR2 FQNEAQ (reference sequence). The CDR3 DNA sequence: TGTGCCAGCAGCTCTCCCTTACAGGGGGCGAGGAACACTGAAGCTTTCTTT. Amino acids: CASSSPLQGARNTEAFF.

In this sample, this clonotype turned up many times. The DNA for the CDR3 is TGTGCCAGCAGCCAAGCGGGAGCGGGGGAGACCCAGTACTTC. Translation: CASSQAGAGETQYF. The rearrangement joins TRBV9 to TRBJ2-5, with TRBD2 matching 8 bases. Germline-derived CDR1 and CDR2 are SGDLS and YYNGEE. The CDR3 spans 14 residues. Losses at the gene ends were 4 bases for V and 5 bases for J; bases not matched to a gene: 7.

This clonotype was seen many times. This chain links TRBV5-4 with TRBJ2-5; TRBD2 agrees at 9 bases. The junction had 10 bases not matched to a gene; V was cut back by 9 bases and J by 4 bases. Germline values: CDR1 SGHNT, CDR2 YYREEE (reference sequence). The CDR3 has 14 amino acids. CDR3 DNA: TGTGCCACCCGACTAGCGGAACTACGAGAGACCCAGTACTTC. It codes for CATRLAELRETQYF. The complete variable domain, with remaining parts taken from reference TRBV5-4 and TRBJ2-5, reads ETGVTQSPTHLIKTRGQQVTLRCSSQSGHNTVSWYQQALGQGPQFIFQYYREEENGRGNFPPRFSGLQFPNYSSELNVNALELDDSALYLCATRLAELRETQYFGPGTRLLVL.